A selection of T cell receptor beta chains follows, all from one sample in a study of blood T cell repertoires in COVID-19. Clones were read by immunoSEQ multiplex PCR, and TCRdb kept only the in-frame ones, dropping some. The profile covers about 370,000 clones, with around 91% appearing a single time and 0.9% to 1.1% taken by the ten largest. The sequenced material came from PBMCs or T cells enriched from blood (not recorded which). These receptors came from a young man who had recovered from COVID-19. Both conserved end residues are part of each CDR3. The D gene is left open where the match is weak. Clone size, where shown, is once, few, many, or a class for clones that have expanded.

>TRBD1|TRBV10-2|TRBJ1-4|once
TGCGCCAGCAAGGACAGGGCCGGAGGTAATGAAAAACTGTTTTTT
CASKDRAGGNEKLFF
>-|TRBV28|TRBJ2-2|-
TGTGCCAGCAGTCTTGGGGGGAACCCCACCGGGGAGCTGTTTTTT
CASSLGGNPTGELFF
>TRBD1|TRBV4-2|TRBJ2-7|-
TGTGCCAGCAGCCAAGTGTCCCGGGACAGGACCTCCGAGCAGTACTTC
CASSQVSRDRTSEQYF
>-|TRBV2|TRBJ2-2|-
TGTGCCAGCAGGGAGCAGGGTATGTCCGGGGAGCTGTTTTTT
CASREQGMSGELFF
>-|TRBV7-9|TRBJ1-3|-
TGTGCCAGCAGCCCCCCCAGGCCCAACTCTGGAAACACCATATATTTT
CASSPPRPNSGNTIYF
>TRBD2|TRBV6-1|TRBJ2-7|-
TGTGCCAGCAGTGAACTAGCGGGAGTTTCCTACGAGCAGTACTTC
CASSELAGVSYEQYF
>TRBD2|TRBV4-2|TRBJ2-1|once
TGTGCCAGCAGCCAAGAGATCGCTAGCGGGGCGAGCTCCTACAATGAGCAGTTCTTC
CASSQEIASGASSYNEQFF
>-|TRBV6-2/TRBV6-3|TRBJ2-7|once
TGTGCCAGCAGTTACTCGGCTAGCAGCTACGAGCAGTACTTC
CASSYSASSYEQYF
>-|TRBV12-3/TRBV12-4|TRBJ2-7|few
TGTGCCAGCAGTCAGGGGTCGGGGGAGCAGTACTTC
CASSQGSGEQYF
>TRBD2|TRBV4-3|TRBJ2-5|-
TGCGCCAGCAGCCTGATATATAAAGCCGGGACTAGAGAGGAGACCCAGTACTTC
CASSLIYKAGTREETQYF
>-|TRBV19|TRBJ2-3|-
TGTGCCAGTAGTTGGAGTCATCCTAGCACAGATACGCAGTATTTT
CASSWSHPSTDTQYF
>TRBD1|TRBV27|TRBJ1-6|-
TGTGCCAGCAGTTCCGCAACAGGGGGCTTTGGGTCACCCCTCCACTTT
CASSSATGGFGSPLHF
>-|TRBV6-5|TRBJ2-7|once
TGTGCCAGCAGTTCACGGGGGGCAGGGAGCTCCTACGAGCAGTACTTC
CASSSRGAGSSYEQYF
>TRBD1|TRBV23-1|TRBJ1-4|once
TGCGCCAGCAGTCATGGCCCGGAGGGACAGGGGGCTGAAAAACTGTTTTTT
CASSHGPEGQGAEKLFF
>TRBD1|TRBV4-2|TRBJ1-3|once
TGTGCCAGCAGTTTTGAACGGGGACAGGGTGGAAACACCATATATTTT
CASSFERGQGGNTIYF
>-|TRBV14|TRBJ2-2|-
TGTGCCAGCAGCCTTCGCGGCGGGGCAGTATGGGCCGGGGAGCTGTTTTTT
CASSLRGGAVWAGELFF
>TRBD1|TRBV19|TRBJ2-7|few
TGTGCCAGTAGTCCCGGGACAGGGGAAATCGAGCAGTACTTC
CASSPGTGEIEQYF
>TRBD2|TRBV2|TRBJ2-7|-
TGTGCCAGCAGGAAAAACCCGGGACTAGCGATCCACGAGCAGTACTTC
CASRKNPGLAIHEQYF
>-|TRBV5-4|TRBJ2-5|-
TGTGCCAGCAGCACGGACAGTGGAGAGACCCAGTACTTC
CASSTDSGETQYF
>TRBD1|TRBV4-1|TRBJ2-6|-
TGCGCCAGCAGCCAGGTATGGAACAGGGGGCTAACAAGCTCTGGGGCCAACGTCCTGACTTTC
CASSQVWNRGLTSSGANVLTF
>TRBD1|TRBV4-3|TRBJ2-3|-
TGCGCCAGCAGCCAAGATAGAGGGGGCGAGGATACGCAGTATTTT
CASSQDRGGEDTQYF
>TRBD1|TRBV19|TRBJ1-2|-
TGTGCCAGCAACAGGGGGAACTATGGCTACACCTTC
CASNRGNYGYTF
>-|TRBV12-3/TRBV12-4|TRBJ1-2|-
TGTGCCAGCAGTTTATCAGGGAACTATGGCTACACCTTC
CASSLSGNYGYTF
>TRBD1|TRBV5-1|TRBJ1-1|-
TGCGCCAGCAGCTTACAGGGGTTACACACTGAAGCTTTCTTT
CASSLQGLHTEAFF
>-|TRBV9|TRBJ2-5|-
TGTGCCAGCAGCGTAGAAGTGGCATCGCAAGAGACCCAGTACTTC
CASSVEVASQETQYF
>-|TRBV12-3/TRBV12-4|TRBJ1-1|-
TGTGCCAGCACCCAACAGGGATACGCTGAAGCTTTCTTT
CASTQQGYAEAFF
>TRBD1|TRBV7-8|TRBJ2-1|-
TGTGCCAGCAGCCCGACAGGGGGCACATCCGATGAGCAGTTCTTC
CASSPTGGTSDEQFF
>TRBD1|TRBV27|TRBJ1-4|-
TGTGCCAGCAGTTTACGGGACAGGGAAAAACTGTTTTTT
CASSLRDREKLFF
>TRBD1|TRBV7-9|TRBJ1-1|-
TGTGCCAGCAGCTCAACAGGGGGTAACACTGAAGCTTTCTTT
CASSSTGGNTEAFF
>-|TRBV12-5|TRBJ1-3|-
TGTGCTAGTGGTTCAGCGAGCTCTGGAAACACCATATATTTT
CASGSASSGNTIYF
>-|TRBV29-1|TRBJ1-2|-
TGCAGCGTTTCCGACAGAACCTATGGCTACACCTTC
CSVSDRTYGYTF
>-|TRBV3-1/TRBV3-2|TRBJ2-3|-
TGTGCCAGCAGCCAAATCAGCGGAAGCACAGATACGCAGTATTTT
CASSQISGSTDTQYF
>TRBD1|TRBV13|TRBJ2-3|-
TGTGCCAGCAGCTACCGGGACAGCTACACAGATACGCAGTATTTT
CASSYRDSYTDTQYF
>-|TRBV12-3/TRBV12-4|TRBJ1-5|few
TGTGCCAGCAGTTTATACAGGAATCAGCCCCAGCATTTT
CASSLYRNQPQHF
>-|TRBV2|TRBJ1-5|once
TGTGCCAGCGGAACATCTTGGGCTGGGTTGAACAATCAGCCCCAGCATTTT
CASGTSWAGLNNQPQHF
>TRBD1|TRBV20-1|TRBJ1-2|-
TGCAGTGCTAGTTCTGAACAGGGGCATGGCTACACCTTC
CSASSEQGHGYTF
>-|TRBV5-1|TRBJ1-6|-
TGCGCCAGCAGCTTGGATGACAGGAGCTCCTATAATTCACCCCTCCACTTT
CASSLDDRSSYNSPLHF
>-|TRBV3-1/TRBV3-2|TRBJ2-3|-
TGTGCCAGCAGCCTTAGCGAGAACACAGATACGCAGTATTTT
CASSLSENTDTQYF
>TRBD2|TRBV7-6|TRBJ2-1|-
TGTGCCAGCAGCTTGACCGGGACTAGCGGTTACAATGAGCAGTTCTTC
CASSLTGTSGYNEQFF
>TRBD1|TRBV7-2|TRBJ1-5|-
TGTGCCAGCAGCTATACAGGGGGCCCGGAGCCCCAGCATTTT
CASSYTGGPEPQHF
>-|TRBV12-3/TRBV12-4|TRBJ2-5|-
TGTGCCAGCAGCCTCGACAGGATCCGGTACTTC
CASSLDRIRYF
>-|TRBV11-2|TRBJ1-5|-
TGTGCCAGCAGCTTAGGTCAGGGGACGGGTCAGCCCCAGCATTTT
CASSLGQGTGQPQHF
>-|TRBV7-9|TRBJ1-5|-
TGTGCCAGCAGCTTAGCTCCGGGGATGAGCAATCAGCCCCAGCATTTT
CASSLAPGMSNQPQHF
>-|TRBV7-6|TRBJ1-2|-
TGTGCCAGCAGCAAGACAGAAAACTATGGCTACACCTTC
CASSKTENYGYTF
>-|TRBV6-5|TRBJ1-2|-
TGTGCCAGCAGTCAAACGGGTGGGTCTGGCTACACCTTC
CASSQTGGSGYTF
>-|TRBV9|TRBJ2-2|-
TGTGCCAGCAGCGTACGTGTGGGAGATAACACCGGGGAGCTGTTTTTT
CASSVRVGDNTGELFF
>-|TRBV2|TRBJ2-2|-
TGTGCCATCCAAACCGGGATTAACACCGGGGAGCTGTTTTTT
CAIQTGINTGELFF
>TRBD1|TRBV11-1|TRBJ1-2|-
TGTGCCAGCAGCTCGGAAACAGGGGCTCGGTATGGCTACACCTTC
CASSSETGARYGYTF
>-|TRBV28|TRBJ2-7|-
TGTGCCAGCAGGGAGACTGTATACGAGCAGTACTTC
CASRETVYEQYF
>-|TRBV18|TRBJ1-4|-
TGTGCCAGCTCCAACCGGGACAACCGTGAAAAACTGTTTTTT
CASSNRDNREKLFF
>-|TRBV28|TRBJ1-6|-
TGTGCCAGCAGTTTTCGAGGGAGATCCTATAATTCACCCCTCCACTTT
CASSFRGRSYNSPLHF